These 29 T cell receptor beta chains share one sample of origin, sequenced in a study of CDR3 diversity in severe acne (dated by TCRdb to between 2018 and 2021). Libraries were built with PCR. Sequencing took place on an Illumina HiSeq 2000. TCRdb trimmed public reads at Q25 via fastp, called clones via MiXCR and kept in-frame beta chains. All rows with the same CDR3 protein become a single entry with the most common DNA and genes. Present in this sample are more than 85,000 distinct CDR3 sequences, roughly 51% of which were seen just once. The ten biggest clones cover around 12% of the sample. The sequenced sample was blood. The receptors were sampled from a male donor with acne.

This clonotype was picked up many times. CDR3 DNA: TGTGCCAGCAGTTCCTACGGGAACGAGCAGTACTTC. Translation: CASSSYGNEQYF. V usage is TRBV27 and J usage is TRBJ2-7, with D perhaps matching TRBD2 (5 bases). Trimming removed 4 bases at V and 5 bases at J, with 9 bases between. The CDR3 totals 12 residues. Germline V gene sequence: CDR1 MNHEY, CDR2 SMNVEV (reference sequence).

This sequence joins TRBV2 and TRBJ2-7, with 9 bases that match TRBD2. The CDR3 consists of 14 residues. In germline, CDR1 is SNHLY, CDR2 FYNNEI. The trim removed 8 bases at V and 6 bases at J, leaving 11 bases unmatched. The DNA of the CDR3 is TGTGCCAGCGGCCGCCGAGCGGGAGGATCCGAGCAGTACTTC. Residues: CASGRRAGGSEQYF.

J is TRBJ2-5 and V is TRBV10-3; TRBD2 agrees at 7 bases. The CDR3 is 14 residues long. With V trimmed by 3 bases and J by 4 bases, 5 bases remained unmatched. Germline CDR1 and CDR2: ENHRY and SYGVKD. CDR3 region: CAISESGTVETQYF. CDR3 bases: TGTGCCATCAGTGAAAGCGGGACCGTAGAGACCCAGTACTTC.

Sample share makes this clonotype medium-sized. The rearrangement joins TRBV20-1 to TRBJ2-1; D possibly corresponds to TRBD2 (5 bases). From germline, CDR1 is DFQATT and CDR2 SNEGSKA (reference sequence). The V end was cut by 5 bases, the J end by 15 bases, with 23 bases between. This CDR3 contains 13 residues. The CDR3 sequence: CSASSGRSLEAFF. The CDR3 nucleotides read TGCAGTGCTTCTAGTGGCCGCAGCTTGGAGGCGTTCTTC.

In nucleotides, the CDR3 is TGTGCCAGCAGCTCCGGGGCAGGGGCCCCCTACGAGCAGTACTTC. Protein product: CASSSGAGAPYEQYF. The V and J genes are TRBV7-2 and TRBJ2-7, with D maybe TRBD1 (6 bases). With 4 bases removed from V and 2 bases from J, the gap between germline ends came to 15 bases. Per the germline V gene, CDR1 is SGHTA and CDR2 is FQGNSA. The CDR3 runs 15 residues.

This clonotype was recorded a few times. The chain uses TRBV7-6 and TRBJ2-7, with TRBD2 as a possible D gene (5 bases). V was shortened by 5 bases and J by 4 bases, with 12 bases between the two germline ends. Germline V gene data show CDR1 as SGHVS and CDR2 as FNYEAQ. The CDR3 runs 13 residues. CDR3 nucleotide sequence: TGTGCCAGCAGCCTTGGACCGGGGTACGAGCAGTACTTC. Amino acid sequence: CASSLGPGYEQYF.

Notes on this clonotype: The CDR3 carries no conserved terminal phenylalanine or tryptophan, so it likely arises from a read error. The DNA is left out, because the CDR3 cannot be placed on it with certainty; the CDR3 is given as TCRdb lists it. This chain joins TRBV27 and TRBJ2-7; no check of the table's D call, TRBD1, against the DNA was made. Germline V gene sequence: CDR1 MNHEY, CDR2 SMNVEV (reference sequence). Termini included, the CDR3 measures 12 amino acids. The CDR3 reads CASPRIPTSSTP.

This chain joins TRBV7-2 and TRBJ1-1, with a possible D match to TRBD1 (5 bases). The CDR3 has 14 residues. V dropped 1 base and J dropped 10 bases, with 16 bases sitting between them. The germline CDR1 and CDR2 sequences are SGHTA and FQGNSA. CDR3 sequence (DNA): TGTGCCAGCAGCTTAGGAGGGGTTTCACAAGGAGCTTTCTTT. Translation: CASSLGGVSQGAFF. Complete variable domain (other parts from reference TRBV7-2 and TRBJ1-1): GAGVSQSPSNKVTEKGKDVELRCDPISGHTALYWYRQSLGQGLEFLIYFQGNSAPDKSGLPSDRFSAERTGGSVSTLTIQRTQQEDSAVYLCASSLGGVSQGAFFGQGTRLTVV.

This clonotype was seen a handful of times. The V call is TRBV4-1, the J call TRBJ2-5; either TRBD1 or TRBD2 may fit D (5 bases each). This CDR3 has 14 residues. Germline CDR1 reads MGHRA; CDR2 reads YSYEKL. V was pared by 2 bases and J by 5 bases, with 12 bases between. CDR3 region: CASSQLGPSETQYF. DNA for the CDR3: TGCGCCAGCAGCCAATTGGGACCTTCGGAGACCCAGTACTTC.

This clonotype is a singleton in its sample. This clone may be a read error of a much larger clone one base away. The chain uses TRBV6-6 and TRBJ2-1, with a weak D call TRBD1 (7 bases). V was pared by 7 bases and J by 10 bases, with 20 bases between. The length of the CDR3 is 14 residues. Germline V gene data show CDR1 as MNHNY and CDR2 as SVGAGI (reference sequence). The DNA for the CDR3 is TGTGCCAGCACGTACGACAGGGACTCCTACGAGCAGTTCTTC. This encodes CASTYDRDSYEQFF.

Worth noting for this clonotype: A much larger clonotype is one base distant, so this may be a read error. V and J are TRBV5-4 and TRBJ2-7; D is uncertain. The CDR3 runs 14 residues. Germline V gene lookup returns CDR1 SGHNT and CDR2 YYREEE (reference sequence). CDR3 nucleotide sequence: TGTGCCAGCAGCTTGAAACGGCAACCCTACGAGCAGTGCTTC. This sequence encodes CASSLKRQPYEQCF.

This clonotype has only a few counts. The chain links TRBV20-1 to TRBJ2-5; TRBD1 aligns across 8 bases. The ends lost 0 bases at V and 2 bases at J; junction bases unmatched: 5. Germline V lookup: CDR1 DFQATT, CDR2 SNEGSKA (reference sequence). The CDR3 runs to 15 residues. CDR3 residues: CSARDGTGGQETQYF. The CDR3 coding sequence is TGCAGTGCTAGAGATGGAACAGGGGGGCAAGAGACCCAGTACTTC.

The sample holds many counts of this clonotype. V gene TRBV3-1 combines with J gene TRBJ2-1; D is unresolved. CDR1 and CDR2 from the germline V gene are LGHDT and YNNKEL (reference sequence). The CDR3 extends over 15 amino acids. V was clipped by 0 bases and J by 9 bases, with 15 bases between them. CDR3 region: CASSQEGGAASEQFF. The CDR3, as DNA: TGTGCCAGCAGCCAAGAGGGTGGAGCAGCAAGTGAGCAGTTCTTC.

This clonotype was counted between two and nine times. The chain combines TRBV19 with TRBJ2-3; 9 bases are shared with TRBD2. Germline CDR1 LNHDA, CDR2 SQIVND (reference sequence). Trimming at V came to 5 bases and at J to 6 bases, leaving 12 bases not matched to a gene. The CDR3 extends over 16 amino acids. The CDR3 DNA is TGTGCCAGTAGTCCTTGTAGCGGGAGAGCGGTGGATACGCAGTATTTT. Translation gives CASSPCSGRAVDTQYF.

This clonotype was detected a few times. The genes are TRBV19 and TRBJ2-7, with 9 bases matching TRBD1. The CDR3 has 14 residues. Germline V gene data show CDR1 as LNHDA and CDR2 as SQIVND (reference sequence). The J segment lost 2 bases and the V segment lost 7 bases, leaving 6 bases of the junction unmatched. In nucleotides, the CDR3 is TGTGCCAGTAAACGGGGGACAGGGCCCTACGAGCAGTACTTC. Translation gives CASKRGTGPYEQYF.

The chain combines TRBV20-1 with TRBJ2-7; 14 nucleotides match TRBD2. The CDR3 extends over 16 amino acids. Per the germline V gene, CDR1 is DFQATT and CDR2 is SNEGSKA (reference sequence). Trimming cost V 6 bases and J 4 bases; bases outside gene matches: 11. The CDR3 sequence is CSAKGLAGAGVYEQYF. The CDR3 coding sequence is TGCAGTGCCAAGGGACTAGCGGGAGCGGGCGTATACGAGCAGTACTTC.

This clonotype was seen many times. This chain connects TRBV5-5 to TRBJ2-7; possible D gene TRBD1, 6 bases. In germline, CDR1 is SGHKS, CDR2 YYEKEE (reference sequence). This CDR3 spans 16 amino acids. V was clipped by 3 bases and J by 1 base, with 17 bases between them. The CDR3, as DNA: TGTGCCAGCAGCTCTGACCCCGGACAGCAATCCTACGAGCAGTACGTC. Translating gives CASSSDPGQQSYEQYV.

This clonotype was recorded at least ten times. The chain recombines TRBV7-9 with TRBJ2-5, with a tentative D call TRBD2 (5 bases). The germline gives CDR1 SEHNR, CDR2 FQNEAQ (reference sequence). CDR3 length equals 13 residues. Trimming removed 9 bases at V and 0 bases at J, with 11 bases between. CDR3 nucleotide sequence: TGTGCCAGTCGGACGGGGTACCAAGAGACCCAGTACTTC. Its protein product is CASRTGYQETQYF.

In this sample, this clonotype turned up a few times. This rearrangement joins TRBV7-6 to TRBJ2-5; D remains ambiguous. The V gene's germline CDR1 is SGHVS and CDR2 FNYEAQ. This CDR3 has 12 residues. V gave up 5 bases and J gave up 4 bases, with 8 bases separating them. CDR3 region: CASSTGPETQYF. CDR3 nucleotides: TGTGCCAGCAGCACCGGACCAGAGACCCAGTACTTC.

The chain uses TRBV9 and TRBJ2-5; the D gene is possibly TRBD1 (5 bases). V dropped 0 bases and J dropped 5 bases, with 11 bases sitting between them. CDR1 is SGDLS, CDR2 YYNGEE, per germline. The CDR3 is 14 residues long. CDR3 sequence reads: CASSVDKGSETQYF. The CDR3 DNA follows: TGTGCCAGCAGCGTAGACAAGGGGTCGGAGACCCAGTACTTC.

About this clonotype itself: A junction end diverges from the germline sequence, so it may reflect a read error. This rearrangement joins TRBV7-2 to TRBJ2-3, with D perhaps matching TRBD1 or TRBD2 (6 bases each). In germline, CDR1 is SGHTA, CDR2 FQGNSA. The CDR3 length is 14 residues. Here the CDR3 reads CASSLAWGADSQYF. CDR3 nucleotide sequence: TGTGCCAGCAGCTTAGCGTGGGGGGCAGATTCGCAGTATTTT.

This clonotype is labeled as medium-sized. The CDR3 nucleotides are TGTGCCAGTAGTATCAGGGGACTAGAGACAGATACGCAGTATTTT. Translated, it gives CASSIRGLETDTQYF. V gene TRBV19 combines with J gene TRBJ2-3; 8 bases map to TRBD2. The V gene's germline CDR1 is LNHDA and CDR2 SQIVND (reference sequence). The J segment lost 3 bases and the V segment lost 3 bases, leaving 5 bases of the junction unmatched. CDR3 length equals 15 residues.

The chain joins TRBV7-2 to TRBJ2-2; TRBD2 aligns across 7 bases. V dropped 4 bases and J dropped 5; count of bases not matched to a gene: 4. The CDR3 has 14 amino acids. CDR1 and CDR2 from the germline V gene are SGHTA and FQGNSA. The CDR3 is CASSSSGQTGELFF. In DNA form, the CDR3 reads TGTGCCAGCAGCTCTAGCGGACAAACCGGGGAGCTGTTTTTT.

The CDR3: CSVEHRDHYGYTF. The CDR3 coding sequence is TGCAGCGTTGAACACAGGGACCACTATGGCTACACCTTC. The V and J genes are TRBV29-1 and TRBJ1-2; the D gene is possibly TRBD1 (6 bases). V lost 2 bases and J lost 3, with 10 bases in between. CDR1 and CDR2 from the germline V gene are SQVTM and ANQGSEA. This CDR3 has 13 residues.

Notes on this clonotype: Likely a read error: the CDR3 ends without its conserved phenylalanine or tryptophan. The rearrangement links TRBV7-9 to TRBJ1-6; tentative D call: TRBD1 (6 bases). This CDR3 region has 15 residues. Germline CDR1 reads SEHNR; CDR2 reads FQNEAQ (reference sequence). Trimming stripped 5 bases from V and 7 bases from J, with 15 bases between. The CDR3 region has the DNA TGTGCCAGCAGCCCGACGGGGGGCCCGAATTCACCCCTCCACCTT. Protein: CASSPTGGPNSPLHL.

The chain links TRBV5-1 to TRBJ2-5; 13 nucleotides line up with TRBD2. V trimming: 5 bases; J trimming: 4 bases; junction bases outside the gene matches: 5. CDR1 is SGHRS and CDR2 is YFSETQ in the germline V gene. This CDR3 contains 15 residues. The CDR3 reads CASSPGLAGLETQYF. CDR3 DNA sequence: TGCGCCAGCAGTCCGGGACTAGCGGGACTAGAGACCCAGTACTTC.

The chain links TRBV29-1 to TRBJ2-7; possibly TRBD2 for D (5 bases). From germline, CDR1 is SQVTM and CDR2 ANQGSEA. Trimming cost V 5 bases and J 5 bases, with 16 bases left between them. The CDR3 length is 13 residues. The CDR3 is CSVREGRRNEQYF. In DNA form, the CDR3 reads TGCAGCGTTCGTGAGGGAAGGAGGAACGAGCAGTACTTC.

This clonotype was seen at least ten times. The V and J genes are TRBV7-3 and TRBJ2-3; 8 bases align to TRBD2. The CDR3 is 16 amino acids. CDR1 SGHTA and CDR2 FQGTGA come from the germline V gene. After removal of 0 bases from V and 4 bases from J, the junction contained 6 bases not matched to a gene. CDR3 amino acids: CASSLTPAGGPDTQYF. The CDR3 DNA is TGTGCCAGCAGCTTAACCCCCGCGGGAGGCCCAGATACGCAGTATTTT.

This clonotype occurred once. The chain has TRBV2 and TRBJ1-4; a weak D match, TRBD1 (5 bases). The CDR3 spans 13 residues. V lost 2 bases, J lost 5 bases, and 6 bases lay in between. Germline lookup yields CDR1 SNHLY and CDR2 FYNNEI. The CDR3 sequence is CASSEWGNEKLFF. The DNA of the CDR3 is TGTGCCAGCAGTGAATGGGGGAATGAAAAACTGTTTTTT.